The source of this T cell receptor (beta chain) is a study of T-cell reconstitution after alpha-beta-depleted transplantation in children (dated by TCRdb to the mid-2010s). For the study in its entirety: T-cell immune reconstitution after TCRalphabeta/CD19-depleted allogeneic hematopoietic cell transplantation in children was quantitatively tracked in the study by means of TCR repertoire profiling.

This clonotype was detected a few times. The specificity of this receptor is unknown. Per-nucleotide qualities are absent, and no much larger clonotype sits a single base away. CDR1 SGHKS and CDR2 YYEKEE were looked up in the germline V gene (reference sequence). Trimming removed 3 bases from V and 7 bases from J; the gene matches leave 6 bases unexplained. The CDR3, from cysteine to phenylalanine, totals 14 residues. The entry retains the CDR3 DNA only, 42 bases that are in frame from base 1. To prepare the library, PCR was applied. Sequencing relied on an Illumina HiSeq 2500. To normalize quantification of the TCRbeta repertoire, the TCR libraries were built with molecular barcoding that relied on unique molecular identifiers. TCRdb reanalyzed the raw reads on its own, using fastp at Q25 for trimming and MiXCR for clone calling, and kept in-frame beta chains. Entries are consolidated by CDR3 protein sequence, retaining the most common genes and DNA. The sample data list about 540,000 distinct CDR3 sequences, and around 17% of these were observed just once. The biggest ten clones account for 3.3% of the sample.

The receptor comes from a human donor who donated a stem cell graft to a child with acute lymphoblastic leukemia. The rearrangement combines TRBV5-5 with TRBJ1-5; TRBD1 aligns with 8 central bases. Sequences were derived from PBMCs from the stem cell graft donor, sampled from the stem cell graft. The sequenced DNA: TGTGCCAGCAGCTCAATGGACAGGGTCCAGCCCCAGCATTTT. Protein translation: CASSSMDRVQPQHF.